This T cell receptor (beta chain) came from a study of early T cells in non-severe SARS-CoV-2 infection. Study details: Unsorted whole blood bulk RNA was sequenced, with unpaired chains. Study-wide points: Private and CD4 specificities were missed by VDJdb matching, skewed to anti-spike CD8.

This clonotype was picked up a small number of times. Its specificity is unknown. Individual cDNA molecules received unique molecular identifiers. TCRdb re-derived calls from the 5' RACE reads in MiXCR, one entry per CDR3 protein. This table has fewer than 100,000 distinct CDR3 sequences, over 8.5% appearing once. The sequencing sample was made of whole blood. This receptor was identified in an adult who was a healthcare worker with PCR-confirmed SARS-CoV-2 infection or an uninfected control (not recorded which).

CDR3 DNA: TGTGCCAGCAGCCCGCATCTAGGGGCAGTCTACGAGCAGTACTTC. Encoded protein: CASSPHLGAVYEQYF. The chain couples TRBV7-6 to TRBJ2-7; the D gene is possibly TRBD1 (5 bases). Trimming left V 5 bases short and J 3 bases short, with 17 bases between. The CDR3 length is 15 residues. CDR1 SGHVS and CDR2 FNYEAQ come from the germline V gene. The whole variable domain, filled in from reference TRBV7-6 and TRBJ2-7, reads GAGVSQSPRYKVTKRGQDVALRCDPISGHVSLYWYRQALGQGPEFLTYFNYEAQQDKSGLPNDRFSAERPEGSISTLTIQRTEQRDSAMYRCASSPHLGAVYEQYFGPGTRLTVT.